These 22 T cell receptor beta chains were all obtained from the same sample, sequenced in a study of immune evolution from preneoplasia to lung adenocarcinoma. This table comes from immunoSEQ multiplex PCR, and its TCRdb copy is limited to in-frame clones, with some not included. The data show fewer than 9,000 clones, around 78% seen once. Sequenced material: FFPE adjacent normal lung tissue. These receptors were obtained from a person between 65 and 79 years old with lung adenocarcinoma.

The chain uses TRBV19 and TRBJ2-5; D possibly matches TRBD1 or TRBD2 (6 bases each). The germline V gene has CDR1 LNHDA and CDR2 SQIVND (reference sequence). V dropped 0 bases and J dropped 2 bases, with 16 bases sitting between them. This CDR3 has 17 residues. As DNA, the CDR3 is TGTGCCAGTAGTATAGAGGGTCCGGGGGCCAAACAAGAGACCCAGTACTTC. This encodes CASSIEGPGAKQETQYF.

This clone is labeled as large. This chain links TRBV4-2 with TRBJ2-6; D may be TRBD2 (6 bases). With 0 bases removed from V and 4 bases from J, the gap between germline ends came to 16 bases. The CDR3 extends over 18 amino acids. Germline V lookup: CDR1 LGHNA, CDR2 YNFKEQ. The CDR3 DNA follows: TGTGCCAGCAGCCAAGATCAATTTCGGGAGTCAGGGGCCAACGTCCTGACTTTC. Translated: CASSQDQFRESGANVLTF.

This chain links TRBV27 with TRBJ1-2; 7 positions agree with TRBD1. This CDR3 region has 14 residues. Germline loops: CDR1 MNHEY, CDR2 SMNVEV (reference sequence). The V gene end was trimmed by 6 bases and the J gene end by 2 bases; junction bases not matched to a gene: 6. The chain's CDR3 is CASSQGGQNYGYTF. CDR3 bases: TGTGCCAGCAGCCAAGGGGGACAGAACTATGGCTACACCTTC.

The rearrangement links TRBV6-1 to TRBJ1-1; a possible D gene is TRBD1 (5 bases). This CDR3 has 12 residues. CDR1 and CDR2 (germline): MNHNS, SASEGT. Trimming left V 8 bases short and J 1 base short, with 8 bases between. CDR3 DNA: TGTGCCAGCGTTGACAGGAACACTGAAGCTTTCTTT. This translates into CASVDRNTEAFF.

The CDR3 loop reads CASSLRGGTGANEQFF. The CDR3 nucleotides read TGTGCCAGCAGCTTAAGGGGCGGGACAGGGGCTAATGAGCAGTTCTTC. The chain uses TRBV7-3 and TRBJ2-1; TRBD1 agrees at 10 bases. Trimming at V came to 1 base and at J to 7 bases, leaving 7 bases not matched to a gene. CDR1 and CDR2 (germline): SGHTA, FQGTGA. This CDR3 spans 16 amino acids.

This clone has a single count. The chain is built from TRBV2 and TRBJ1-1; 9 nucleotides match TRBD1. The CDR3 consists of 14 residues. Per germline, CDR1 SNHLY and CDR2 FYNNEI. The ends lost 7 bases at V and 6 bases at J; junction bases unmatched: 9. The CDR3 sequence is CASKEQGASPEAFF. As DNA, the CDR3 is TGTGCCAGCAAGGAACAGGGGGCGAGTCCTGAAGCTTTCTTT.

The rearrangement uses TRBV11-2 and TRBJ1-2; D perhaps matches TRBD1 (5 bases). Germline CDR1 is SGHAT and CDR2 is FQNNGV. Trimming shortened V by 4 bases and J by 7 bases, and 7 bases separated the two germline ends. The CDR3 consists of 11 residues. CDR3 sequence: CASSSGRGYTF. The CDR3 DNA reads as TGTGCCAGCAGCTCGGGACGTGGCTACACCTTC.

This clone was seen only once. The gene calls are TRBV2 and TRBJ2-7; maybe TRBD1 (5 bases). Germline V gene data show CDR1 as SNHLY and CDR2 as FYNNEI. The V and J ends lost 6 bases and 11 bases respectively, with 17 bases between them. The CDR3 is 12 amino acids. The CDR3 region is CASSQGQGWKYF. In DNA, the CDR3 is TGTGCCAGCAGCCAAGGGCAGGGATGGAAGTACTTC.

The chain employs TRBV19 and TRBJ2-7, with 7 nucleotides matching TRBD1. CDR1 is LNHDA and CDR2 is SQIVND in the germline V gene (reference sequence). The CDR3 extends over 14 amino acids. V lost 1 base and J lost 4; bases outside the gene matches: 4. Here the CDR3 DNA reads TGTGCCAGTAGTATAGGCCCACAGGGGTACGAGCAGTACTTC. Its translation: CASSIGPQGYEQYF.

V and J are TRBV25-1 and TRBJ2-1; no clear D gene. Germline V gene data show CDR1 as MGHDK and CDR2 as SYGVNS. CDR3 size: 13 residues. Trimming took off 1 base at V and 3 bases at J, with 4 bases between the two ends. The CDR3 nucleotides read TGTGCCAGCAGTGAATGGTACTACAATGAGCAGTTCTTC. As protein: CASSEWYYNEQFF.

The chain couples TRBV28 to TRBJ2-7; 7 positions match TRBD1. The CDR3 covers 11 residues. J lost 10 bases, V lost 6 bases, and 6 bases had no gene match. Looked up from germline, CDR1 is MDHEN and CDR2 is SYDVKM. Written as DNA, the CDR3 is TGTGCCAGCAGCGAAACAGGGGACCAGTACTTC. As protein: CASSETGDQYF.

On this clone itself: At one boundary the junction diverges from the germline segment, which might be a read error. The rearrangement uses TRBV19 and TRBJ2-1; 10 nucleotides agree with TRBD1. The germline V gene encodes CDR1 LNHDA and CDR2 SQIVND (reference sequence). The CDR3 length is 12 residues. The CDR3 loop reads CASRSGQGSGIF. The CDR3 DNA follows: TGTGCCAGTAGATCGGGACAGGGGAGTGGGATCTTC.

V is TRBV9 and J is TRBJ2-3; D unresolved. The V end lost 0 bases, the J end lost 3 bases, and 5 bases lay between the germline ends. There are 13 residues in the CDR3. Germline V CDR1 and CDR2: SGDLS, YYNGEE. CDR3 nucleotide sequence: TGTGCCAGCAGCGTAGTACTAACAGATACGCAGTATTTT. Its translation is CASSVVLTDTQYF.

The genes are TRBV25-1 and TRBJ1-3, with D possibly matching TRBD1 (5 bases). In germline, CDR1 is MGHDK, CDR2 SYGVNS. Trimming took off 4 bases at V and 0 bases at J, with 13 bases between the two ends. This CDR3 contains 16 residues. The CDR3 DNA is TGTGCCAGCAGTGGATTGGCAGGGAGCTCTGGAAACACCATATATTTT. It encodes CASSGLAGSSGNTIYF. The full variable domain, with the rest looked up from reference TRBV25-1 and TRBJ1-3, is EADIYQTPRYLVIGTGKKITLECSQTMGHDKMYWYQQDPGMELHLIHYSYGVNSTEKGDLSSESTVSRIRTEHFPLTLESARPSHTSQYLCASSGLAGSSGNTIYFGEGSWLTVV.

The CDR3 is CASSYSGSSYNEQFF. The CDR3 coding sequence is TGCGCCAGCAGCTATAGCGGGAGTTCTTACAATGAGCAGTTCTTC. The chain is built from TRBV5-1 and TRBJ2-1; 9 bases are shared with TRBD2. Germline values: CDR1 SGHRS, CDR2 YFSETQ. With V trimmed by 3 bases and J by 4 bases, 5 bases remained unmatched. The CDR3 is 15 residues long.

This chain links TRBV9 with TRBJ2-3; D might be TRBD2 (6 bases). Germline values: CDR1 SGDLS, CDR2 YYNGEE. The V end was cut by 1 base, the J end by 6 bases, with 18 bases between. The CDR3 extends over 16 amino acids. Here the CDR3 DNA reads TGTGCCAGCAGCGTAAAAGACGGGAGCCTAGGGGATACGCAGTATTTT. This encodes CASSVKDGSLGDTQYF.

J is TRBJ1-1 and V is TRBV6-1; a possible D gene is TRBD1 (5 bases). This CDR3 is 13 amino acids long. Trimming stripped 4 bases from V and 7 bases from J, with 13 bases between. Germline CDR1 and CDR2: MNHNS and SASEGT. The CDR3 is CASSVRQINEAFF. Written as DNA, the CDR3 is TGTGCCAGCAGTGTCAGACAGATAAATGAAGCTTTCTTT.

V gene TRBV9 combines with J gene TRBJ2-2; perhaps TRBD2 as D (5 bases). The CDR3 has 15 amino acids. Germline CDR1 SGDLS, CDR2 YYNGEE. Trimming took 4 bases from V and 7 from J, leaving 17 bases between them. CDR3 residues: CASSPIGSAGGELFF. The DNA for the CDR3 is TGTGCCAGCAGCCCTATCGGGTCGGCGGGCGGGGAGCTGTTTTTT.

The J gene is TRBJ2-5, the V gene TRBV7-9; 8 positions match TRBD1. This CDR3 has 14 amino acids. Germline loops: CDR1 SEHNR, CDR2 FQNEAQ (reference sequence). V dropped 3 bases and J dropped 2; count of bases not matched to a gene: 2. In DNA, the CDR3 is TGTGCCAGCAGCTTCGGGACAGGTCAAGAGACCCAGTACTTC. This gives the protein CASSFGTGQETQYF.

This clone was seen a handful of times. The chain employs TRBV5-1 and TRBJ1-1; tentatively, D is TRBD1 (5 bases). V lost 4 bases, J lost 5 bases, and 18 bases lay in between. Germline V lookup: CDR1 SGHRS, CDR2 YFSETQ. The CDR3 contains 15 residues. CDR3 in amino acids: CASSRAIGEGTEAFF. The CDR3, as DNA: TGCGCCAGCAGCCGGGCCATCGGGGAGGGGACTGAAGCTTTCTTT.

This sequence joins TRBV4-1 and TRBJ1-1, with D possibly being TRBD1 (5 bases). Germline V gene sequence: CDR1 MGHRA, CDR2 YSYEKL. The CDR3 runs 16 residues. V lost 2 bases to trimming and J lost 6 bases, with 19 bases between them. The CDR3 protein is CASSQNSRGGLAEAFF. DNA of the CDR3: TGCGCCAGCAGCCAAAACTCCCGGGGGGGTCTCGCTGAAGCTTTCTTT.

Written as DNA, the CDR3 is TGTGCCAGCAGTTACAGTGTCGGGGAGCTGTTTTTT. Translated: CASSYSVGELFF. The chain recombines TRBV11-2 with TRBJ2-2; D not certain. From germline, CDR1 is SGHAT and CDR2 FQNNGV. Trimming pared 6 bases from V and 7 bases from J, leaving 9 bases between. The CDR3 runs 12 residues.